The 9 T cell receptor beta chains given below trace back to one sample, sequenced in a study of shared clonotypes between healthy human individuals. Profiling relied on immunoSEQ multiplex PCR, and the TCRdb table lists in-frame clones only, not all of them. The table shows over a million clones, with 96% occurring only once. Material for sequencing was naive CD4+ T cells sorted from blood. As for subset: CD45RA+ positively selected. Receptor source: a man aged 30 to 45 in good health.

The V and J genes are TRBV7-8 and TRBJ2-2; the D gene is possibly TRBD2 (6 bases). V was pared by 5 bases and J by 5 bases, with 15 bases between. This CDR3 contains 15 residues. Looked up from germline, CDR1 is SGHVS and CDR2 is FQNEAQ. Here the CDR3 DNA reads TGTGCCAGCAGCCTAGGGAGGACGGGTACCGGGGAGCTGTTTTTT. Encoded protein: CASSLGRTGTGELFF. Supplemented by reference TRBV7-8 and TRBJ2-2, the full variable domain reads GAGVSQSPRYKVAKRGQDVALRCDPISGHVSLFWYQQALGQGPEFLTYFQNEAQLDKSGLPSDRFFAERPEGSVSTLKIQRTQQEDSAVYLCASSLGRTGTGELFFGEGSRLTVL.

The CDR3: CASSPGLTEQFF. CDR3 DNA sequence: TGTGCCAGCAGCCCAGGCTTGACTGAGCAGTTCTTC. This chain joins TRBV7-9 and TRBJ2-1; D ambiguous. Deletions cut 5 bases from V and 9 bases from J, with 11 bases between. Germline CDR1 and CDR2: SEHNR and FQNEAQ (reference sequence). The CDR3 runs to 12 residues.

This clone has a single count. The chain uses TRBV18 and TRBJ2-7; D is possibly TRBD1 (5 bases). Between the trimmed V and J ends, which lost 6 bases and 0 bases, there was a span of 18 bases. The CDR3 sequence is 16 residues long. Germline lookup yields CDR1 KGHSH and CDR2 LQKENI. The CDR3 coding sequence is TGTGCCAGCTCGCCTCCCGGACACCGAGGCTCCTACGAGCAGTACTTC. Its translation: CASSPPGHRGSYEQYF.

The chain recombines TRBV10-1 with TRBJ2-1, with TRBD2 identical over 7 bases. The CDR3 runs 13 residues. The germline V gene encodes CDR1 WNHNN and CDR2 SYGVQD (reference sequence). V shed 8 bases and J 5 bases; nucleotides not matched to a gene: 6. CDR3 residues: CASQASGNNEQFF. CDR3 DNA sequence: TGCGCCAGCCAGGCTAGCGGTAACAATGAGCAGTTCTTC.

CDR3 residues: CSIGGDSAPQSYTF. DNA of the CDR3: TGCAGCATTGGGGGGGACAGTGCTCCTCAAAGCTACACCTTC. The chain employs TRBV29-1 and TRBJ1-2, with 7 bases that match TRBD1. CDR1 is SQVTM and CDR2 is ANQGSEA in the germline V gene. This CDR3 spans 14 amino acids. V dropped 8 bases and J dropped 9; count of bases not matched to a gene: 18.

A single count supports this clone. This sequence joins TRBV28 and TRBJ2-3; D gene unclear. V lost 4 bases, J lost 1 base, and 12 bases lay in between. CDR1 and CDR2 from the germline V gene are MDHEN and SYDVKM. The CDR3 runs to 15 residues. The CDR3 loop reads CASSSLRSRTDTQYF. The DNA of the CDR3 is TGTGCCAGCAGTTCCCTACGGTCTCGCACAGATACGCAGTATTTT.

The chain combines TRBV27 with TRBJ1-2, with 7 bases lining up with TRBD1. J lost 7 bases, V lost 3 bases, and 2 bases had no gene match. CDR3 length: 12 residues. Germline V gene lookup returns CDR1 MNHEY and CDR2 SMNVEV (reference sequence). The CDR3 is CASSFRQGGYTF. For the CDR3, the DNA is TGTGCCAGCAGTTTCCGACAGGGTGGCTACACCTTC.

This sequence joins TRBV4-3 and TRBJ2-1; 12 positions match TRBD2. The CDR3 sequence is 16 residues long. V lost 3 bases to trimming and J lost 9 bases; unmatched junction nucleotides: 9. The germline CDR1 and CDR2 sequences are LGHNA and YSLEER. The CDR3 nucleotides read TGCGCCAGCAGCCACGGACTAGCGGGGCGTGGATCTGAGCAGTTCTTC. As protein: CASSHGLAGRGSEQFF.

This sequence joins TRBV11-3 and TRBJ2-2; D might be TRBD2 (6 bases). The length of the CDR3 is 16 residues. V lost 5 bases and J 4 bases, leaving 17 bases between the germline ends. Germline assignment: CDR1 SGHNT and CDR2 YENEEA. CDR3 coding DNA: TGTGCCAGCAGCGGATCCTCCGGGACTGTCACCGGGGAGCTGTTTTTT. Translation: CASSGSSGTVTGELFF.